This T cell receptor (beta chain) originates from a study of T cell responses to AZD1222 COVID-19 vaccine. Study-wide points: Researchers took repertoire samples only after the peak T cell response had come.

The repertoire was sequenced with immunoSEQ multiplex PCR; TCRdb's copy has only in-frame clones and lacks some. The table has about 130,000 clones, around 93% seen once. For this clone: The antigen remains undetermined.

Between the trimmed V and J ends, which lost 2 bases and 1 base, there was a span of 8 bases. The CDR3 is 13 residues long. Germline loops: CDR1 GTSNPN, CDR2 SVGIG (reference sequence). This receptor was obtained from an adult who received the AZD1222 COVID-19 vaccine. Source: peripheral blood, taken 28 days after the second AZD1222 dose. The chain joins TRBV30 to TRBJ1-1; D is possibly TRBD1 (5 bases). CDR3 sequence reads: CAWSRDGNTEAFF. The CDR3 coding sequence is TGTGCCTGGAGTAGGGACGGGAACACTGAAGCTTTCTTT.